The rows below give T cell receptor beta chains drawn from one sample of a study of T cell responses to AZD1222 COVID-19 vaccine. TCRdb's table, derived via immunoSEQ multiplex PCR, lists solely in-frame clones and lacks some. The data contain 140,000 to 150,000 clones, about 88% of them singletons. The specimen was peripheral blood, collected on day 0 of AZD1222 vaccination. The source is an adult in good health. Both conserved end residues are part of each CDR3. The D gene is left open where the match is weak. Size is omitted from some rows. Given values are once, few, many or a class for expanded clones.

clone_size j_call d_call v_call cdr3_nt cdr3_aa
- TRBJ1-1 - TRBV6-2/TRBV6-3 TGTGCCAGCAGTTACCAAGGGACAACTGAAGCTTTCTTT CASSYQGTTEAFF
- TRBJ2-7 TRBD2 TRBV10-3 TGTGCCGCGGGGGACTATTTTTACGAGCAGTACTTC CAAGDYFYEQYF
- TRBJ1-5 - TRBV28 TGTGCCAGCAGTTGGCTTAGCAATCAGCCCCAGCATTTT CASSWLSNQPQHF
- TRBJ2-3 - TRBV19 TGTGCCAGTAGCCTGGACAGCACAGATACGCAGTATTTT CASSLDSTDTQYF
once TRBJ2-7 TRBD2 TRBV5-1 TGCGCCAGCAGCTCCCTTAGCGGGGACGGGTCCGAGCAGTACTTC CASSSLSGDGSEQYF
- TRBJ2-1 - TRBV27 TGTGCCAGCAGTTCCGGACACAATGAGCAGTTCTTC CASSSGHNEQFF
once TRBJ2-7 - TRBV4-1 TGCGCCAGCAGCCAATTTGAAGCCTACGAGCAGTACTTC CASSQFEAYEQYF
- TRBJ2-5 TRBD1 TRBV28 TGTGCCAGCCGGACAGGCGGATATTCAGAGACCCAGTACTTC CASRTGGYSETQYF
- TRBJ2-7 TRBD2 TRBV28 TGTGCCAGCAGTCCTCTCGGTAGCGGGAGGACGAATGAGCAGTACTTC CASSPLGSGRTNEQYF
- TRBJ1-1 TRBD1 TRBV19 TGTGCCAGTAGTATTCACGGGACAGGGTCTGAAGCTTTCTTT CASSIHGTGSEAFF
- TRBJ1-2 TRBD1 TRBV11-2 TGTGCCAGCAGCTTATCGCGACAGGGCCATGGCTACACCTTC CASSLSRQGHGYTF
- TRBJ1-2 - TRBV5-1 TGCGCCAGCAGCTTGGGTCAGGGTCCGAACTATGGCTACACCTTC CASSLGQGPNYGYTF
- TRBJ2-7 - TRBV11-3 TGTGCCAGCAGCGGACGGCCCTCCTACGAGCAGTACTTC CASSGRPSYEQYF
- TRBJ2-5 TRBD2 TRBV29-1 TGCAGCGTTTCTACTGGGGGGAGGGGTGGAGAGACCCAGTACTTC CSVSTGGRGGETQYF
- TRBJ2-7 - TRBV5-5 TGTGCCAGCAGCTTATTTGCCGAGCAGTACTTC CASSLFAEQYF
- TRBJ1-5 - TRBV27 TGTGCCAGCAGTTTATGGGGCAGCCGCAATCAGCCCCAGCATTTT CASSLWGSRNQPQHF
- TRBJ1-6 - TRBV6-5 TGTGCCAGCAGTTACGGGGCAGGGTTAAATTCACCCCTCCACTTT CASSYGAGLNSPLHF
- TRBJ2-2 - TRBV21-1 TGTGCCAGCCCGCCGAAGTACCGCCAGGGCCTCTTACTCAGTCACACCGGGGAGCTGTTTTTT CASPPKYRQGLLLSHTGELFF
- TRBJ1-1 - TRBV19 TGTGCCAGTAGTATAACGGGGAGCACTGAAGCTTTCTTT CASSITGSTEAFF
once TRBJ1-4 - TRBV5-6 TGTGCCAGCAGCTTGGGTGACAGTACTAACGAAAAACTGTTTTTT CASSLGDSTNEKLFF
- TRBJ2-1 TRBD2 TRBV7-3 TGTGCCAGCAGCTACAGCGGGAGCTCCTACAATGAGCAGTTCTTC CASSYSGSSYNEQFF
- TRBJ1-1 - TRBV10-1 TGCGCCAGCAGTGCCCGGGGCACTGAAGCTTTCTTT CASSARGTEAFF
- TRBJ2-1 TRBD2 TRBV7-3 TGTGCCAGCAGCAGAAAGGGACTAGCGGTCTCCTACAATGAGCAGTTCTTC CASSRKGLAVSYNEQFF
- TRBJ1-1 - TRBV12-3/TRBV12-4 TGTGCCAGCAGTTTAATTCAGACCAGACGAGCTTTCTTT CASSLIQTRRAFF
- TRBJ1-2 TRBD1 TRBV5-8 TGTGCCAGCAGCCGAGGACAGGGGGCTCTAGCTAACTATGGCTACACCTTC CASSRGQGALANYGYTF
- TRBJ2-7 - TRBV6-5 TGTGCCAGCAGTCGGGACAAGGACTACGAGCAGTACTTC CASSRDKDYEQYF
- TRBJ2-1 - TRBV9 TGTGCCAGCTCCCGGGCGGAAGGCTACAATGAGCAGTTCTTC CASSRAEGYNEQFF
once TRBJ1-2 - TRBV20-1 TGCAGTGCTAGAAGGAACTATGGCTACACCTTC CSARRNYGYTF
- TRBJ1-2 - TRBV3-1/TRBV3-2 TGTGCCAGCAGCCAAGATCGTCGGCCCTATGGCTACACCTTC CASSQDRRPYGYTF
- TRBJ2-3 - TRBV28 TGTGCCACCTCAGACAGTGGCTCAGATACGCAGTATTTT CATSDSGSDTQYF
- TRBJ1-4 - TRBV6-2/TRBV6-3 TGTGCCAGCACCCCGGTCGAATGGGCAACTAATGAAAAACTGTTTTTT CASTPVEWATNEKLFF
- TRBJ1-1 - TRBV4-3 TGCGCCAGCAGCTCTCAAACGAACACTGAAGCTTTCTTT CASSSQTNTEAFF
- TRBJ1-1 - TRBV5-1 TGCGCCAGCAGCTGGGGGACGAACACTGAAGCTTTCTTT CASSWGTNTEAFF
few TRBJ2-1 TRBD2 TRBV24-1 TGTGCCACCAGTGATCCCTCTGGGACTAGCGGGAGGGGGTACAATGAGCAGTTCTTC CATSDPSGTSGRGYNEQFF